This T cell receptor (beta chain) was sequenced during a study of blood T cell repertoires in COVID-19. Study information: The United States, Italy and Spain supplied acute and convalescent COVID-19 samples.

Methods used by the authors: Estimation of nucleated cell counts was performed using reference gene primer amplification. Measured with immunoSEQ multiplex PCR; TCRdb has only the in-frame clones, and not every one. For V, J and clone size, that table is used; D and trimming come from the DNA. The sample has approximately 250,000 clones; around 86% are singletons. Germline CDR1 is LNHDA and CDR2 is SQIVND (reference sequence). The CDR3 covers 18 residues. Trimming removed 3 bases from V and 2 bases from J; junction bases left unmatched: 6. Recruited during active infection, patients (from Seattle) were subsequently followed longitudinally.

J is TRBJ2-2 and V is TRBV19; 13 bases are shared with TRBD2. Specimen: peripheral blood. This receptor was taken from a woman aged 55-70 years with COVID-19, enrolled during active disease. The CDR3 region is CASSIRLAGGGNTGELFF. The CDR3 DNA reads TGTGCCAGTAGTATTCGACTAGCGGGAGGAGGTAACACCGGGGAGCTGTTTTTT.